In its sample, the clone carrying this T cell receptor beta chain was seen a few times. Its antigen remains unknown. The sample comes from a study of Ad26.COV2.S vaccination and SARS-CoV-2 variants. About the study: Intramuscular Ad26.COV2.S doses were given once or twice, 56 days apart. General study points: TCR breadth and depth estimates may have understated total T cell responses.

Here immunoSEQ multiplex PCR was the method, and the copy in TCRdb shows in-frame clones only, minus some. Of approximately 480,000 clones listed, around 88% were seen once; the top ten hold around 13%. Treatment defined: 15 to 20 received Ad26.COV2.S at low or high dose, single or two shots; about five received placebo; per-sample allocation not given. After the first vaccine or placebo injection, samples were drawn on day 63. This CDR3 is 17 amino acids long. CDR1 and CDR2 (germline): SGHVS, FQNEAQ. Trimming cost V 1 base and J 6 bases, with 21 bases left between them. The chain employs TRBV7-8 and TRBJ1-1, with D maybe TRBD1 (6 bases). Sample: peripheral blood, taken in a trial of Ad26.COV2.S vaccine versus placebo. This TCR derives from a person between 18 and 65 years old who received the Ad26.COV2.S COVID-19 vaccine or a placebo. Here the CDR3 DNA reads TGTGCCAGCAGCTTAGTAGGGGGAGGGGGAGGAAGGGCTGAAGCTTTCTTT. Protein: CASSLVGGGGGRAEAFF.